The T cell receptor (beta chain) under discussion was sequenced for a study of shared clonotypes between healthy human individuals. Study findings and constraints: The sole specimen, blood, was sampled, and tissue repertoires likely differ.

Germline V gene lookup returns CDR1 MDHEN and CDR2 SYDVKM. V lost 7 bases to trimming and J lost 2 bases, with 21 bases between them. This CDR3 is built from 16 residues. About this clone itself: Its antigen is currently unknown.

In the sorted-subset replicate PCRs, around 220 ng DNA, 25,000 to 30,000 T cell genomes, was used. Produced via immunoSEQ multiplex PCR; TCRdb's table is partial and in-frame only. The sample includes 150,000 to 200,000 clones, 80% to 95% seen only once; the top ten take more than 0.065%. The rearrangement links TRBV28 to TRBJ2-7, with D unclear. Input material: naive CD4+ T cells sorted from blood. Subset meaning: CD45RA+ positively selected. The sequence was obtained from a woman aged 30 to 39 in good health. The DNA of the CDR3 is TGTGCCAGCACCAATGTGCCTCCTAGGCGGACCTACGAGCAGTACTTC. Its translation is CASTNVPPRRTYEQYF.